These T cell receptor beta chains were read from a single sample in a study of blood T cell repertoires in COVID-19. Using immunoSEQ multiplex PCR, the repertoire was profiled, and TCRdb retains in-frame clones only, with some absent. The sample shows around 270,000 clones, around nine tenths of them seen only once. Sample: PBMCs or T cells enriched from blood (not recorded which). The receptors derive from a woman aged 40 to 49 who had been exposed to COVID-19. CDR3s include the opening cysteine and the closing phenylalanine or tryptophan. A D gene is named only where the DNA matches it firmly. Size is omitted from some rows. Given values are once, few, many or a class for expanded clones.

clone_size	v_call	cdr3_length	d_call	j_call	cdr3_aa	cdr3_nt
-	TRBV30	14	-	TRBJ1-2	CAWRSPDTYYGYTF	TGTGCCTGGAGGTCCCCCGACACCTACTATGGCTACACCTTC
-	TRBV6-2/TRBV6-3	18	TRBD1	TRBJ1-5	CASSYPRDSIYSNQPQHF	TGTGCCAGCAGTTACCCCCGGGACAGCATTTATAGCAATCAGCCCCAGCATTTT
-	TRBV9	14	-	TRBJ2-2	CASSPPPGAGELFF	TGTGCCAGCAGCCCGCCACCGGGAGCCGGGGAGCTGTTTTTT
-	TRBV19	15	-	TRBJ1-5	CASSPGTGRGLPQHF	TGTGCCAGTAGTCCCGGGACCGGGAGAGGTCTGCCCCAGCATTTT
-	TRBV19	14	-	TRBJ1-4	CASSPVSLNEKLFF	TGTGCCAGTTCCCCCGTGTCCCTGAATGAAAAACTGTTTTTT
few	TRBV7-6	17	TRBD2	TRBJ2-1	CASSPAASGGGNNEQFF	TGTGCCAGCAGCCCAGCAGCTAGCGGGGGCGGGAACAATGAGCAGTTCTTC
-	TRBV7-2	14	-	TRBJ1-2	CASSPQGVGYGYTF	TGTGCCAGCAGCCCCCAAGGGGTGGGCTATGGCTACACCTTC
-	TRBV5-8	13	TRBD1	TRBJ1-5	CASSRDRGEPQHF	TGTGCCAGCAGTCGGGACAGGGGTGAGCCCCAGCATTTT
-	TRBV5-4	15	TRBD1	TRBJ1-2	CASSLPGQGIYGYTF	TGTGCCAGCAGCTTACCGGGACAGGGAATTTATGGCTACACCTTC
-	TRBV5-1	14	TRBD1	TRBJ1-4	CASTEGQNNEKLFF	TGCGCCAGCACCGAGGGACAGAACAATGAAAAACTGTTTTTT
-	TRBV13	14	-	TRBJ1-2	CASSTSQGNYGYTF	TGTGCCAGCAGCACGTCACAGGGAAACTATGGCTACACCTTC
-	TRBV5-1	15	-	TRBJ1-1	CASSLADSRNTEAFF	TGCGCCAGCAGCTTGGCCGACAGTAGGAACACTGAAGCTTTCTTT
few	TRBV10-1	15	TRBD1	TRBJ2-1	CASGLDRGLYNEQFF	TGCGCCAGCGGCCTAGACAGGGGTCTCTACAATGAGCAGTTCTTC
-	TRBV10-2	15	TRBD1	TRBJ1-5	CASSPGTGINQPQHF	TGCGCCAGCAGCCCCGGGACAGGGATCAATCAGCCCCAGCATTTT
once	TRBV7-3	15	-	TRBJ1-6	CASSFGTARNSPLHF	TGTGCCAGCAGCTTCGGAACAGCTCGGAATTCACCCCTCCACTTT
-	TRBV10-3	15	TRBD2	TRBJ2-3	CAISVGGGFTDTQYF	TGTGCCATCTCCGTGGGCGGGGGATTCACAGATACGCAGTATTTT
-	TRBV6-4	15	-	TRBJ2-1	CASSTNWGPYNEQFF	TGTGCCAGCAGTACCAATTGGGGGCCTTACAATGAGCAGTTCTTC
-	TRBV6-5	15	TRBD1	TRBJ2-5	CASSNGQGRGETQYF	TGTGCCAGCAGTAACGGACAGGGCCGCGGGGAGACCCAGTACTTC
-	TRBV25-1	15	TRBD1	TRBJ1-1	CASSEYGQGAWRAFF	TGTGCCAGCAGTGAATATGGTCAGGGGGCCTGGAGGGCTTTCTTT
-	TRBV11-2	15	TRBD2	TRBJ2-2	CASSSGTIMTGELFF	TGTGCCAGCAGTAGCGGGACTATTATGACCGGGGAGCTGTTTTTT
-	TRBV27	18	TRBD1	TRBJ1-2	CASSPSIHFDRGLMSYTF	TGTGCCAGCAGTCCCTCAATTCATTTCGACAGGGGGCTTATGAGCTACACCTTC
-	TRBV6-5	12	-	TRBJ1-4	CASSSLNEKLFF	TGTGCCAGCAGTTCCTTGAATGAAAAACTGTTTTTT
-	TRBV7-2	14	-	TRBJ1-5	CASSVDRLNQPQHF	TGTGCCAGCAGCGTGGACAGATTGAATCAGCCCCAGCATTTT
-	TRBV19	19	-	TRBJ2-2	CASSIGEGTIGSAAGELFF	TGTGCCAGTAGTATAGGTGAGGGAACTATTGGGTCCGCCGCCGGGGAGCTGTTTTTT
-	TRBV25-1	13	TRBD1	TRBJ1-2	CASSRDRGNGYTF	TGTGCCAGCAGTCGGGACAGGGGAAACGGCTACACCTTC
-	TRBV7-9	18	TRBD1	TRBJ1-3	CASSLLQGARGHGNTIYF	TGTGCCAGCAGCTTATTGCAGGGGGCCAGGGGGCACGGAAACACCATATATTTT
-	TRBV5-1	14	TRBD1	TRBJ1-1	CASSSGTGNTEAFF	TGTGCCAGCAGCTCGGGGACAGGGAACACTGAAGCTTTCTTT
-	TRBV5-1	16	-	TRBJ1-3	CASSLGKQFSGNTIYF	TGCGCCAGCAGCTTGGGGAAACAGTTCTCTGGAAACACCATATATTTT
-	TRBV3-1/TRBV3-2	16	TRBD2	TRBJ2-2	CASSQRTSGWTGELFF	TGTGCCAGCAGCCAAAGGACTAGCGGGTGGACCGGGGAGCTGTTTTTT
-	TRBV5-1	15	-	TRBJ2-1	CASSIDREVGNEQFF	TGCGCCAGCAGCATAGACAGGGAGGTAGGAAATGAGCAGTTCTTC
-	TRBV18	14	TRBD1	TRBJ1-2	CASSPRTGVAGYTF	TGTGCCAGCTCACCACGAACAGGGGTTGCTGGCTACACCTTC
-	TRBV2	14	-	TRBJ1-6	CASSLSSYNSPLHF	TGTGCCAGCAGCCTGAGCTCCTATAATTCACCCCTCCACTTT
-	TRBV14	15	-	TRBJ2-2	CASSQQGYWTGELFF	TGTGCCAGCAGCCAGCAGGGGTATTGGACCGGGGAGCTGTTTTTT
-	TRBV4-1	15	TRBD1	TRBJ2-3	CASSRGGTGGNTQYF	TGCGCCAGCAGCCGAGGTGGGACAGGGGGTAATACGCAGTATTTT
-	TRBV6-6	12	-	TRBJ2-5	CASSYSAGGLYF	TGTGCCAGCAGTTACTCCGCAGGGGGGCTGTACTTC
-	TRBV5-1	13	TRBD1	TRBJ2-2	CATGTENTGELFF	TGTGCCACCGGGACAGAGAACACCGGGGAGCTGTTTTTT